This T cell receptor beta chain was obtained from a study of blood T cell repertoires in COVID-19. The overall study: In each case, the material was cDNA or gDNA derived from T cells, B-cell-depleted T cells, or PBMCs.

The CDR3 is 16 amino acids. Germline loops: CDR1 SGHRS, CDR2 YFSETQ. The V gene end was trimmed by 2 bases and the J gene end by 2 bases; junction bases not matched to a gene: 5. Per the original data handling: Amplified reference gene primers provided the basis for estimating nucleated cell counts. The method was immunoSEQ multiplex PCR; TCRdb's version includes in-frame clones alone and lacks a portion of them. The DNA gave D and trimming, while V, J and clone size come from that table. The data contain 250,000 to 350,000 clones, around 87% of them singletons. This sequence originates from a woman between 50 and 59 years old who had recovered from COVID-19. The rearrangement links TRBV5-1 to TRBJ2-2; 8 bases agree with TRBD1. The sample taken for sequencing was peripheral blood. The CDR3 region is CASSFSQGANTGELFF. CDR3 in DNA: TGCGCCAGCAGCTTTTCCCAGGGGGCTAACACCGGGGAGCTGTTTTTT.